These 15 T cell receptor beta chains share one sample of origin, sequenced in a study of blood T cell repertoires in COVID-19 (TCRdb year 2020). Libraries were made using the immunoSEQ multiplex PCR assay. This immuneACCESS table, as held by TCRdb, lists in-frame sequences with V and J called but not all clones. Of the missing ones, under half trace to an unresolved V gene in checked studies; the others have no known cause. Within this sample are roughly 350,000 clones, with around 87% of them counted one time only. The ten largest clones add up to about 3.9% of the sample. Material for sequencing was peripheral blood. The receptors here all came from a woman in her fifties or sixties with active or convalescent COVID-19.

The chain links TRBV11-2 to TRBJ1-1; maybe TRBD1 (6 bases). The V and J ends lost 3 bases and 3 bases respectively, with 14 bases between them. The CDR3 loop spans 15 amino acids. Germline V lookup: CDR1 SGHAT, CDR2 FQNNGV. The CDR3 DNA follows: TGTGCCAGCAGCTTCGGTCAGGGGCAGTACACTGAAGCTTTCTTT. This sequence encodes CASSFGQGQYTEAFF.

This clone is a singleton in its sample. The rearrangement links TRBV7-9 to TRBJ1-6; D ambiguous. Germline-derived CDR1 and CDR2 are SEHNR and FQNEAQ (reference sequence). V was trimmed by 8 bases and J by 0 bases, leaving 14 bases between them. CDR3 length equals 16 residues. The CDR3 loop reads CASSLSRVSYNSPLHF. DNA for the CDR3: TGTGCCAGCTCCTTATCCCGAGTCTCCTATAATTCACCCCTCCACTTT. Filled out from reference TRBV7-9 and TRBJ1-6, the complete variable domain reads DTGVSQNPRHKITKRGQNVTFRCDPISEHNRLYWYRQTLGQGPEFLTYFQNEAQLEKSRLLSDRFSAERPKGSFSTLEIQRTEQGDSAMYLCASSLSRVSYNSPLHFGNGTRLTVT.

This chain links TRBV3-1 (or the pseudogene TRBV3-2) with TRBJ2-3; D unresolved. The ends were cut back, 0 bases at V and 0 bases at J, with 10 bases in the middle. The CDR3 contains 16 residues. Germline values: CDR1 LGHDT, CDR2 YNNKEL (reference sequence). The CDR3 DNA follows: TGTGCCAGCAGCCAAGATCTGGTGGCTAGCACAGATACGCAGTATTTT. This gives the protein CASSQDLVASTDTQYF.

This clone appeared a single time. V is TRBV30 and J is TRBJ2-6, with D unclear. Trimming pared 7 bases from V and 2 bases from J, leaving 9 bases between. The CDR3 spans 13 residues. Looked up from germline, CDR1 is GTSNPN and CDR2 is SVGIG (reference sequence). DNA of the CDR3: TGTGCCTTCGAGAGAGCTGGGGCCAACGTCCTGACTTTC. Protein: CAFERAGANVLTF.

This chain joins TRBV12-3 or TRBV12-4 and TRBJ1-3; D might be TRBD1 (5 bases). The CDR3 is 11 residues long. The V and J ends lost 7 bases and 8 bases respectively, with 9 bases between them. CDR3 sequence reads: CASTPGDTIYF. CDR3 bases: TGTGCCAGCACCCCGGGGGACACCATATATTTT.

This chain joins TRBV19 and TRBJ1-1, with no clear D. The CDR3 contains 14 residues. Trimming pared 6 bases from V and 1 base from J, leaving 12 bases between. Germline CDR1 LNHDA, CDR2 SQIVND (reference sequence). The CDR3 loop reads CASSLDSANTEAFF. Written as DNA, the CDR3 is TGTGCCAGTAGCCTCGACTCGGCGAACACTGAAGCTTTCTTT.

This clone appeared once. The chain is built from TRBV12-3 or TRBV12-4 and TRBJ2-7, with 7 bases aligning to TRBD2. This CDR3 is built from 13 residues. J was trimmed by 2 bases and V by 3 bases; bases with no gene match: 1. In nucleotides, the CDR3 is TGTGCCAGCAGTTTGGCGGGGGCCTACGAGCAGTACTTC. Amino acid sequence: CASSLAGAYEQYF.

Only a few counts were recorded for this clone. This sequence joins TRBV19 and TRBJ2-5; D possibly corresponds to TRBD2 (5 bases). This CDR3 contains 13 residues. Per germline, CDR1 LNHDA and CDR2 SQIVND (reference sequence). V lost 1 base to trimming and J lost 3 bases, with 6 bases between them. CDR3: CASSIGLKETQYF. The DNA of the CDR3 is TGTGCCAGTAGTATAGGACTAAAAGAGACCCAGTACTTC.

V is TRBV27 and J is TRBJ2-7; D possibly corresponds to TRBD2 (6 bases). The CDR3 is 14 residues long. Germline CDR1 is MNHEY and CDR2 is SMNVEV (reference sequence). V lost 2 bases and J 2 bases, leaving 10 bases between the germline ends. This CDR3 reads CASSLEAGPYEQYF. The DNA of the CDR3 is TGTGCCAGCAGTTTAGAGGCGGGACCCTACGAGCAGTACTTC.

V and J are TRBV28 and TRBJ1-2; 11 bases agree with TRBD1. CDR3 length: 17 residues. Looked up from germline, CDR1 is MDHEN and CDR2 is SYDVKM. The V segment lost 1 base and the J segment 4 bases; nucleotides outside the gene matches: 8. The CDR3 DNA sequence: TGTGCCAGCAGTTTATCCCCCGGGACAGGGGGTATCTATGGCTACACCTTC. It encodes CASSLSPGTGGIYGYTF.

J is TRBJ1-4 and V is TRBV6-5; tentative D call: TRBD1 (6 bases). V lost 4 bases and J lost 4, with 13 bases in between. The CDR3 has 15 amino acids. Looked up from germline, CDR1 is MNHEY and CDR2 is SVGAGI. The CDR3, as DNA: TGTGCCAGCAGTTCAGGACAGACCATTAATGAAAAACTGTTTTTT. Its protein is CASSSGQTINEKLFF.

The genes are TRBV3-1 (or the pseudogene TRBV3-2) and TRBJ2-7; TRBD2 aligns across 9 bases. J was trimmed by 4 bases and V by 6 bases; bases with no gene match: 7. The CDR3 is made up of 14 amino acids. Germline V gene lookup returns CDR1 LGHDT and CDR2 YNNKEL (reference sequence). The CDR3 protein is CASSPGLAQYEQYF. The CDR3, as DNA: TGTGCCAGCAGTCCGGGACTAGCTCAATACGAGCAGTACTTC.

The gene calls are TRBV5-1 and TRBJ1-6; 7 bases map to TRBD1. This CDR3 contains 14 residues. The germline V gene has CDR1 SGHRS and CDR2 YFSETQ. V dropped 3 bases and J dropped 8; count of bases not matched to a gene: 5. Here the CDR3 DNA reads TGCGCCAGCAGCTACGGGACAGAGGATTCACCCCTCCACTTT. It specifies CASSYGTEDSPLHF.

This sequence joins TRBV30 and TRBJ1-3, with TRBD1 identical over 7 bases. The germline V gene has CDR1 GTSNPN and CDR2 SVGIG (reference sequence). The CDR3 runs to 15 residues. After removal of 3 bases from V and 3 bases from J, the junction contained 8 bases not matched to a gene. The CDR3 DNA follows: TGTGCCTGGAGCAATCGACAGGGAGTTGGAAACACCATATATTTT. It encodes CAWSNRQGVGNTIYF.

The gene calls are TRBV10-3 and TRBJ1-5; TRBD1 matches 9 bases. V lost 6 bases and J lost 6; bases outside the gene matches: 6. This CDR3 contains 14 residues. Germline loops: CDR1 ENHRY, CDR2 SYGVKD. The CDR3 DNA sequence: TGTGCCATCAGCGAAGGACAGGGGAGTCAGCCCCAGCATTTT. Encoded protein: CAISEGQGSQPQHF.